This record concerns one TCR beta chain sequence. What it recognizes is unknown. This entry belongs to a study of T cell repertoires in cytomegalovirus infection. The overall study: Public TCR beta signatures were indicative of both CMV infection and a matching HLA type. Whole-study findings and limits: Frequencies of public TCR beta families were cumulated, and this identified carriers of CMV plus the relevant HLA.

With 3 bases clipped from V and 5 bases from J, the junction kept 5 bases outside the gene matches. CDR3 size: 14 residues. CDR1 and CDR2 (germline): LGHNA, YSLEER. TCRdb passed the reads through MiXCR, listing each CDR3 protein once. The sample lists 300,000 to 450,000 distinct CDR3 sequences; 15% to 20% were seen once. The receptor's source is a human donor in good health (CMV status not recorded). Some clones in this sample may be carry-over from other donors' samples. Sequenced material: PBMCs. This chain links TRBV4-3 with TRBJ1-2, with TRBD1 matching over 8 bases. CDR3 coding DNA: TGCGCCAGCAGCCACGAGGGACAGGTATATGGCTACACCTTC. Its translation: CASSHEGQVYGYTF.